These 21 T cell receptor beta chains were all obtained from the same sample, sequenced in a study of OX40 agonist ivuxolimab in advanced cancers. Data came from immunoSEQ multiplex PCR; TCRdb stores just in-frame clones and leaves some out. The table lists roughly 76,000 clones, 70% to 90% of them singletons. The sequencing here drew on CD4+ or CD8+ T cells sorted from blood, taken in a trial of the OX40 agonist ivuxolimab. The source of these receptors is an adult with an advanced solid tumor such as melanoma, head and neck, liver or kidney cancer.

The chain combines TRBV5-1 with TRBJ2-2, with D possibly matching TRBD2 (6 bases). Trimming shortened V by 4 bases and J by 5 bases, and 15 bases separated the two germline ends. The CDR3 covers 15 residues. Looked up from germline, CDR1 is SGHRS and CDR2 is YFSETQ. CDR3 sequence reads: CASSPERVGTGELFF. Written as DNA, the CDR3 is TGCGCCAGCAGCCCGGAGCGGGTGGGGACCGGGGAGCTGTTTTTT. The full variable domain, its missing parts supplied by reference TRBV5-1 and TRBJ2-2, is KAGVTQTPRYLIKTRGQQVTLSCSPISGHRSVSWYQQTPGQGLQFLFEYFSETQRNKGNFPGRFSGRQFSNSRSEMNVSTLELGDSALYLCASSPERVGTGELFFGEGSRLTVL.

The sample holds a few counts of this clone. V gene TRBV30 combines with J gene TRBJ2-3, with D unclear. The V gene's germline CDR1 is GTSNPN and CDR2 SVGIG (reference sequence). Trimming removed 1 base from V and 0 bases from J, with 11 bases in between. The CDR3 extends over 15 amino acids. CDR3 nucleotide sequence: TGTGCCTGGAGTGAGCCAGCCCGGAGCACAGATACGCAGTATTTT. Translation gives CAWSEPARSTDTQYF.

The rearrangement joins TRBV4-2 to TRBJ1-1; D may be TRBD1 (5 bases). Per the germline V gene, CDR1 is LGHNA and CDR2 is YNFKEQ. The CDR3 extends over 14 amino acids. V dropped 6 bases and J dropped 2 bases, with 13 bases sitting between them. CDR3 bases: TGTGCCAGCAGTTATAATGGGGCTAACACTGAAGCTTTCTTT. Translated: CASSYNGANTEAFF.

The rearrangement links TRBV7-2 to TRBJ2-3; D uncertain. V was trimmed by 8 bases and J by 0 bases, leaving 6 bases between them. The CDR3 is 12 amino acids. The germline V gene has CDR1 SGHTA and CDR2 FQGNSA. The chain's CDR3 is CASGRSTDTQYF. The CDR3 nucleotides read TGTGCCAGCGGCAGAAGCACAGATACGCAGTATTTT.

The gene calls are TRBV7-2 and TRBJ1-5; TRBD1 aligns across 11 bases. This CDR3 has 15 residues. Germline CDR1 and CDR2: SGHTA and FQGNSA. The V segment lost 5 bases and the J segment 6 bases; nucleotides outside the gene matches: 6. For the CDR3, the DNA is TGTGCCAGCAGCCTCAGGACAGGGGGCCGTCAGCCCCAGCATTTT. Translated: CASSLRTGGRQPQHF. The full variable domain, in which reference TRBV7-2 and TRBJ1-5 provide the parts outside the CDR3, is GAGVSQSPSNKVTEKGKDVELRCDPISGHTALYWYRQSLGQGLEFLIYFQGNSAPDKSGLPSDRFSAERTGGSVSTLTIQRTQQEDSAVYLCASSLRTGGRQPQHFGDGTRLSIL.

This clone was detected once. The chain carries TRBV7-2 and TRBJ2-7; 11 bases map to TRBD1. This CDR3 is 13 amino acids long. CDR1 SGHTA and CDR2 FQGNSA come from the germline V gene. Unmatched junction bases numbered 1, after V lost 5 bases and J lost 4 bases. The CDR3: CASSRDRGYEQYF. In DNA form, the CDR3 reads TGTGCCAGCAGCCGGGACAGGGGGTACGAGCAGTACTTC.

This chain uses TRBV11-2 with TRBJ2-4, with 7 bases lining up with TRBD2. The germline gives CDR1 SGHAT, CDR2 FQNNGV. With 4 bases clipped from V and 3 bases from J, the junction kept 12 bases outside the gene matches. The CDR3 extends over 17 amino acids. The CDR3 bases are TGTGCCAGCAGCTCCGGTTGGGAGCGGGGCCTCAAAAACATTCAGTACTTC. It is translated as CASSSGWERGLKNIQYF.

Turning to this clone: At one boundary the junction diverges from the germline segment, which might be a read error. The rearrangement links TRBV23-1 to TRBJ2-1; TRBD1 is a possible D gene (5 bases). TRBV23-1 is labeled an ORF, and its function is uncertain. This CDR3 comprises 15 residues. CDR3: CASSQWQGSNNEQFF. The CDR3 DNA reads as TGCGCCAGCAGTCAATGGCAGGGCTCCAACAATGAGCAGTTCTTC.

The rearrangement links TRBV4-1 to TRBJ1-6, with D perhaps matching TRBD1 (5 bases). The CDR3 totals 19 residues. V lost 0 bases and J 0 bases, leaving 15 bases between the germline ends. Germline V gene sequence: CDR1 MGHRA, CDR2 YSYEKL. CDR3 coding DNA: TGCGCCAGCAGCCAAGAGGCCTCGGGGGTTAGCTCCTATAATTCACCCCTCCACTTT. Encoded protein: CASSQEASGVSSYNSPLHF.

The chain is built from TRBV4-2 and TRBJ1-2; no definite D call. CDR1 is LGHNA and CDR2 is YNFKEQ in the germline V gene. This CDR3 has 14 residues. Deletions cut 0 bases from V and 1 base from J, with 6 bases between. The CDR3 DNA sequence: TGTGCCAGCAGCCAAGATAACGATAACTATGGCTACACCTTC. Its protein is CASSQDNDNYGYTF.

The CDR3 loop is CSARSTGHTF. The CDR3 DNA sequence: TGCAGTGCTAGATCCACAGGGCACACCTTC. V is TRBV20-1 and J is TRBJ1-2; D possibly corresponds to TRBD1 (6 bases). Trimming shortened V by 2 bases and J by 12 bases, and 10 bases separated the two germline ends. The CDR3 length is 10 residues. The germline gives CDR1 DFQATT, CDR2 SNEGSKA (reference sequence).

V gene TRBV7-6 combines with J gene TRBJ2-3, with 11 nucleotides matching TRBD2. This CDR3 region has 17 residues. The V and J ends lost 5 bases and 0 bases, in that order; junction bases with no gene match: 7. CDR1 and CDR2 (germline): SGHVS, FNYEAQ. The CDR3 sequence: CASSRRLAGTSTDTQYF. CDR3 nucleotides: TGTGCCAGCAGCCGACGACTAGCGGGGACCAGCACAGATACGCAGTATTTT. The full variable domain, its missing parts supplied by reference TRBV7-6 and TRBJ2-3, is GAGVSQSPRYKVTKRGQDVALRCDPISGHVSLYWYRQALGQGPEFLTYFNYEAQQDKSGLPNDRFSAERPEGSISTLTIQRTEQRDSAMYRCASSRRLAGTSTDTQYFGPGTRLTVL.

The rearrangement uses TRBV27 and TRBJ2-5; 8 positions match TRBD1. V shed 3 bases, J shed 2 bases, and the junction held 14 bases outside the gene matches. This CDR3 contains 18 residues. CDR1 and CDR2 from the germline V gene are MNHEY and SMNVEV (reference sequence). The CDR3 region is CASSLGGGDRGEQETQYF. CDR3 nucleotide sequence: TGTGCCAGCAGTTTGGGGGGTGGAGACAGGGGAGAGCAAGAGACCCAGTACTTC.

This clone was observed a few times. The chain has TRBV6-5 and TRBJ2-1; D gene unclear. This CDR3 contains 13 residues. Germline V lookup: CDR1 MNHEY, CDR2 SVGAGI. V lost 5 bases and J lost 7, with 12 bases in between. DNA of the CDR3: TGTGCCAGCAGTCGCCTGAGGAGAAATGAGCAGTTCTTC. Residues: CASSRLRRNEQFF.

V is TRBV2 and J is TRBJ2-7, with D possibly matching TRBD2 (6 bases). Trimming removed 5 bases at V and 2 bases at J, with 10 bases between. Germline CDR1 SNHLY, CDR2 FYNNEI. This CDR3 contains 13 residues. The CDR3 region has the DNA TGTGCCAGCAGTCCTAGCGTCGCCTACGAGCAGTACTTC. Translating gives CASSPSVAYEQYF. Full variable domain (missing parts from reference TRBV2 and TRBJ2-7): EPEVTQTPSHQVTQMGQEVILRCVPISNHLYFYWYRQILGQKVEFLVSFYNNEISEKSEIFDDQFSVERPDGSNFTLKIRSTKLEDSAMYFCASSPSVAYEQYFGPGTRLTVT.

The genes are TRBV7-9 and TRBJ2-7; D is perhaps TRBD1 (6 bases). V lost 5 bases to trimming and J lost 1 base, with 27 bases between them. This CDR3 is built from 19 residues. Germline assignment: CDR1 SEHNR and CDR2 FQNEAQ (reference sequence). CDR3 in DNA: TGTGCCAGCAGCCATACCACATGGGGGCCGGCAACTAATTCCTACGAGCAGTACTTC. Amino acid sequence: CASSHTTWGPATNSYEQYF.

This clone was recorded once. The chain carries TRBV7-3 and TRBJ1-2; D ambiguous. Between the trimmed V and J ends, which lost 5 bases and 0 bases, there was a span of 7 bases. Per germline, CDR1 SGHTA and CDR2 FQGTGA. The CDR3 runs to 13 residues. The CDR3 sequence is CASSPLPNYGYTF. In DNA, the CDR3 is TGTGCCAGCAGCCCCCTTCCTAACTATGGCTACACCTTC.

This chain connects TRBV27 to TRBJ2-7; D perhaps matches TRBD1 (6 bases). V was trimmed by 3 bases and J by 4 bases, leaving 16 bases between them. The CDR3 contains 15 residues. The germline V gene encodes CDR1 MNHEY and CDR2 SMNVEV (reference sequence). The CDR3 here is CASSFSQGILYEQYF. Here the CDR3 DNA reads TGTGCCAGCAGTTTTTCCCAGGGGATATTGTACGAGCAGTACTTC.

The chain couples TRBV27 to TRBJ1-1; no definite D call. Trimming removed 5 bases at V and 5 bases at J, with 15 bases between. Germline V CDR1 and CDR2: MNHEY, SMNVEV (reference sequence). CDR3 length: 14 residues. CDR3: CASSPQAGWTEAFF. For the CDR3, the DNA is TGTGCCAGCAGTCCGCAAGCGGGATGGACTGAAGCTTTCTTT.

V is TRBV14 and J is TRBJ1-1; no definite D call. The V end lost 5 bases, the J end lost 4 bases, and 14 bases lay between the germline ends. Germline CDR1 SGHDN, CDR2 FVKESK. The CDR3 sequence is 14 residues long. CDR3 in DNA: TGTGCCAGCAGCAAGGCCCCTGACGGCACTGAAGCTTTCTTT. It specifies CASSKAPDGTEAFF.

The chain links TRBV6-1 to TRBJ2-3; no definite D call. CDR1 and CDR2 from the germline V gene are MNHNS and SASEGT. This CDR3 is 17 amino acids long. Trimming stripped 2 bases from V and 0 bases from J, with 15 bases between. CDR3: CASSEWTSPSSTDTQYF. The DNA for the CDR3 is TGTGCCAGCAGTGAATGGACCTCTCCATCCAGCACAGATACGCAGTATTTT.